These 10 T cell receptor beta chains came from one sample sequenced in a study of response to subunit inactivated influenza vaccine. MiXCR, applied by TCRdb to the RT-PCR reads, yields one record per CDR3 protein. The sample yields about 520,000 distinct CDR3 sequences, 25% seen once. Source: CD4+ T cells sorted from PBMCs, taken around 5 days after vaccination. Every receptor here comes from a man aged 45-65 years who received an inactivated influenza vaccine.

V is TRBV20-1 and J is TRBJ2-3; the match to TRBD2 covers 11 bases. The length of the CDR3 is 15 residues. Germline V CDR1 and CDR2: DFQATT, SNEGSKA (reference sequence). V shed 2 bases, J shed 5 bases, and the junction held 6 bases outside the gene matches. The CDR3 protein is CSARNSGGAGDTQYF. The CDR3 bases are TGCAGTGCTAGAAATAGCGGGGGGGCCGGAGATACGCAGTATTTT.

This clonotype came up many times. This rearrangement joins TRBV6-5 to TRBJ1-6; D gene uncertain. The CDR3 extends over 18 amino acids. The germline V gene encodes CDR1 MNHEY and CDR2 SVGAGI. V dropped 0 bases and J dropped 0 bases, with 12 bases sitting between them. Written as DNA, the CDR3 is TGTGCCAGCAGTTACTCGACGGCCGGGAGCTCCTATAATTCACCCCTCCACTTT. Protein sequence: CASSYSTAGSSYNSPLHF.

This clonotype was recorded a few times. This chain connects TRBV27 to TRBJ2-7; D might be TRBD1 (6 bases). The V gene's germline CDR1 is MNHEY and CDR2 SMNVEV (reference sequence). V dropped 0 bases and J dropped 4 bases, with 19 bases sitting between them. This CDR3 comprises 17 residues. CDR3 residues: CASSLSGTTGFPYEQYF. CDR3 bases: TGTGCCAGCAGTTTATCGGGTACGACAGGTTTCCCTTACGAGCAGTACTTC.

The chain recombines TRBV5-5 with TRBJ2-7, with D maybe TRBD2 (6 bases). The CDR3 extends over 14 amino acids. Trimming left V 3 bases short and J 3 bases short, with 13 bases between. CDR1 SGHKS and CDR2 YYEKEE come from the germline V gene (reference sequence). The CDR3, as DNA: TGTGCCAGCAGCTGGGGGGTCCTCGGCTACGAGCAGTACTTC. Translating gives CASSWGVLGYEQYF.

V usage is TRBV18 and J usage is TRBJ2-3; a weak D match, TRBD2 (5 bases). Germline assignment: CDR1 KGHSH and CDR2 LQKENI. Between the trimmed V and J ends, which lost 3 bases and 0 bases, there was a span of 22 bases. This CDR3 contains 19 residues. CDR3 in amino acids: CASSPQPVIAGTSTDTQYF. CDR3 coding DNA: TGTGCCAGCTCACCGCAACCGGTCATTGCGGGTACGAGCACAGATACGCAGTATTTT. Full variable domain (rest looked up from reference TRBV18 and TRBJ2-3): NAGVMQNPRHLVRRRGQEARLRCSPMKGHSHVYWYRQLPEEGLKFMVYLQKENIIDESGMPKERFSAEFPKEGPSILRIQQVVRGDSAAYFCASSPQPVIAGTSTDTQYFGPGTRLTVL.

The table lists this clonotype with a few counts. The rearrangement links TRBV29-1 to TRBJ2-3; D possibly matches TRBD1 or TRBD2 (5 bases each). The CDR3 spans 14 residues. V was pared by 2 bases and J by 4 bases, with 13 bases between. CDR1 and CDR2 (germline): SQVTM, ANQGSEA. DNA for the CDR3: TGCAGCGTTGAAACGGGACCTAACCCAGATACGCAGTATTTT. Translating gives CSVETGPNPDTQYF.

The chain joins TRBV20-1 to TRBJ2-7; D is tentatively TRBD1 or TRBD2 (5 bases each). Germline V gives CDR1 DFQATT, CDR2 SNEGSKA (reference sequence). There are 10 residues in the CDR3. V shed 5 bases and J shed 11 bases, with 13 bases lying between them. The CDR3 nucleotides read TGCAGTGCTTACGACCGGGGCGAGTACTTC. This gives the protein CSAYDRGEYF.

This clonotype was detected a few times. The chain couples TRBV10-3 to TRBJ2-1, with 13 bases aligning to TRBD2. This CDR3 comprises 14 residues. J gave up 10 bases and V 7 bases, and 7 bases lay outside the gene matches. The germline gives CDR1 ENHRY, CDR2 SYGVKD. The DNA of the CDR3 is TGTGCCATCACTACTAGCGGGAGGGCCCGGGAGCAGTTCTTC. Amino acid sequence: CAITTSGRAREQFF.

This clonotype was observed a few times. The V gene is TRBV11-2, the J gene TRBJ2-5, with a weak D call TRBD1 (5 bases). CDR3 length: 14 residues. Per germline, CDR1 SGHAT and CDR2 FQNNGV. V was clipped by 2 bases and J by 4 bases, with 11 bases between them. The CDR3 sequence: CASSLLVRVETQYF. The CDR3 DNA sequence: TGTGCCAGCAGCTTATTGGTCAGGGTAGAGACCCAGTACTTC.

This clonotype occurred a few times. The chain uses TRBV12-3 or TRBV12-4 and TRBJ2-2; D remains unclear. The CDR3 runs 14 residues. V lost 5 bases, J lost 5 bases, and 12 bases lay in between. CDR3 in DNA: TGTGCCAGCAGTATCCGGACGGAAACCGGGGAGCTGTTTTTT. Residues: CASSIRTETGELFF.